The next 25 T cell receptor beta chains were all read from a single sample in a study of Graves' ophthalmopathy and Graves' hyperthyroidism. RNA transcripts were the source from which TCR beta CDR3 regions were amplified. Second-round multiplex PCR came after a first-round RT-PCR that employed HTBI primers. From the multiplex PCR reads, TCRdb called clonotypes with MiXCR, one entry per CDR3 protein. This sample carries hundreds of thousands of distinct CDR3 sequences, under 25% of them seen once, and the ten largest clones take roughly 3.2%. Input material: peripheral blood. Receptors originate from a woman aged 18-29 years with stable Graves' hyperthyroidism.

The sample holds many counts of this clonotype. The chain recombines TRBV19 with TRBJ1-1; no clear D. CDR1 and CDR2 from the germline V gene are LNHDA and SQIVND (reference sequence). Trimming left V 3 bases short and J 3 bases short, with 5 bases between. The CDR3 covers 12 residues. CDR3 DNA: TGTGCCAGTAGTATGAAGCACACTGAAGCTTTCTTT. Protein product: CASSMKHTEAFF.

The chain couples TRBV20-1 to TRBJ2-5; weak D call: TRBD2 (7 bases). This CDR3 comprises 12 residues. V lost 6 bases and J lost 7, with 15 bases in between. Germline loops: CDR1 DFQATT, CDR2 SNEGSKA (reference sequence). The CDR3 sequence is CSAEQGGGTQYF. As DNA, the CDR3 is TGCAGTGCAGAACAGGGCGGGGGGACCCAGTACTTC.

This clonotype has ten or more counts. This sequence joins TRBV15 and TRBJ2-2; TRBD2 matches at 14 bases. The CDR3 consists of 18 residues. Germline V gene sequence: CDR1 LNHNV, CDR2 YYDKDF (reference sequence). Trimming at V came to 3 bases and at J to 1 base, leaving 4 bases not matched to a gene. As DNA, the CDR3 is TGTGCCACCAGCAGTGATGGGACTAGCGGGGGGAACACCGGGGAGCTGTTTTTT. Protein product: CATSSDGTSGGNTGELFF.

The sample holds many counts of this clonotype. The chain links TRBV30 to TRBJ1-1; no definite D call. The V end was cut by 0 bases, the J end by 4 bases, with 15 bases between. From germline, CDR1 is GTSNPN and CDR2 SVGIG (reference sequence). The CDR3 is 15 amino acids. This chain's CDR3 is CAWSVHPGYGTEAFF. The CDR3 DNA is TGTGCCTGGAGTGTACACCCTGGGTATGGCACTGAAGCTTTCTTT.

This clonotype was recorded a few times. The chain links TRBV7-9 to TRBJ2-5; D possibly corresponds to TRBD2 (7 bases). There are 16 residues in the CDR3. Germline V CDR1 and CDR2: SEHNR, FQNEAQ (reference sequence). V was pared by 0 bases and J by 4 bases, with 15 bases between. CDR3 amino acids: CASSLARGGSRETQYF. The CDR3 DNA reads as TGTGCCAGCAGCTTAGCGAGGGGGGGATCAAGAGAGACCCAGTACTTC.

Remarks on this clonotype: A read error may be the cause here, since a much bigger clone is one base away. The rearrangement uses TRBV7-3 and TRBJ2-2, with D tentatively TRBD2 (5 bases). Germline V gene sequence: CDR1 SGHTA, CDR2 FQGTGA. The CDR3 length is 16 residues. The CDR3 DNA sequence: TGTGCCAGCAGCCCTACCGGAATACACCGGACCGGGGAGCTGGTTTTT. Translation gives CASSPTGIHRTGELVF.

At least ten counts were recorded for this clonotype. The V and J genes are TRBV5-1 and TRBJ2-7; 7 nucleotides line up with TRBD1. Germline V CDR1 and CDR2: SGHRS, YFSETQ. The CDR3 covers 14 residues. The J segment lost 2 bases and the V segment lost 4 bases, leaving 6 bases of the junction unmatched. CDR3 in DNA: TGCGCCAGCAGCGAAACAGGGGCCACCTACGAGCAGTACTTC. This gives the protein CASSETGATYEQYF.

This clonotype was recorded at least ten times. The chain recombines TRBV20-1 with TRBJ2-7; possibly TRBD2 for D (5 bases). Trimming shortened V by 3 bases and J by 3 bases, and 12 bases separated the two germline ends. The CDR3 covers 13 residues. Germline CDR1 reads DFQATT; CDR2 reads SNEGSKA (reference sequence). The CDR3 here is CSASKREYYEQYF. The CDR3 DNA reads TGCAGTGCTAGTAAGAGGGAATACTACGAGCAGTACTTC.

At least ten counts were recorded for this clonotype. The rearrangement links TRBV28 to TRBJ1-1; D unclear. V lost 2 bases, J lost 0 bases, and 16 bases lay in between. Germline V gene data show CDR1 as MDHEN and CDR2 as SYDVKM. This CDR3 spans 17 amino acids. CDR3 sequence: CASSLPEVLVLNTEAFF. The CDR3 bases are TGTGCCAGCAGTTTACCAGAGGTTTTGGTCCTGAACACTGAAGCTTTCTTT.

This clonotype has ten or more counts. The chain links TRBV20-1 to TRBJ2-7; 7 nucleotides agree with TRBD2. Germline V gene lookup returns CDR1 DFQATT and CDR2 SNEGSKA (reference sequence). The CDR3 sequence is 12 residues long. Losses at the gene ends were 3 bases for V and 5 bases for J; bases not matched to a gene: 4. CDR3 in DNA: TGCAGTGCTAGGAGACTAGCCCACGAGCAGTACTTC. Translation gives CSARRLAHEQYF.

This clonotype was seen at least ten times. The chain employs TRBV9 and TRBJ1-1; D is unresolved. The CDR3 has 15 residues. Trimming removed 3 bases from V and 0 bases from J, with 12 bases in between. CDR1 is SGDLS, CDR2 YYNGEE, per germline. CDR3 nucleotides: TGTGCCAGCAGCGCGTTGGGCCTCATGAACACTGAAGCTTTCTTT. It encodes CASSALGLMNTEAFF.

The chain employs TRBV28 and TRBJ1-5, with D possibly matching TRBD1 (5 bases). Germline lookup yields CDR1 MDHEN and CDR2 SYDVKM. V lost 5 bases to trimming and J lost 7 bases, with 12 bases between them. This CDR3 is 13 amino acids long. The chain's CDR3 is CASSIPGQQPQHF. The CDR3 DNA sequence: TGTGCCAGCAGTATTCCAGGGCAACAGCCCCAGCATTTT.

The J gene is TRBJ2-7, the V gene TRBV28; no definite D call. This CDR3 is 13 amino acids long. Trimming left V 7 bases short and J 9 bases short, with 19 bases between. The V gene's germline CDR1 is MDHEN and CDR2 SYDVKM. CDR3 sequence (DNA): TGTGCCAGCAACGACTGGTACCTACTGGGGCAGTACTTC. Protein: CASNDWYLLGQYF.

This clonotype has a count of ten or more. The chain uses TRBV13 and TRBJ2-5; D tentatively reads TRBD1 or TRBD2 (5 bases each). The CDR3 length is 14 residues. Between the trimmed V and J ends, which lost 5 bases and 5 bases, there was a span of 15 bases. Germline-derived CDR1 and CDR2 are PRHDT and FYEKMQ (reference sequence). The CDR3, as DNA: TGTGCCAGCAGCCCCGGGACGGCGGGCGAGACCCAGTACTTC. This codes for CASSPGTAGETQYF.

This clonotype was detected many times. J is TRBJ2-4 and V is TRBV12-3 or TRBV12-4; possibly TRBD1 or TRBD2 for D (5 bases each). This CDR3 is 14 amino acids long. Deletions cut 5 bases from V and 9 bases from J, with 17 bases between. CDR3 nucleotide sequence: TGTGCCAGCAGTAGAGGGGATAGCAAGGGCATTCAGTACTTC. This sequence encodes CASSRGDSKGIQYF.

This clonotype came up many times. The CDR3 here is CASSWTGDETQYF. The CDR3 region has the DNA TGTGCCAGCAGTTGGACAGGCGATGAGACCCAGTACTTC. The chain carries TRBV12-3 or TRBV12-4 and TRBJ2-5; 7 positions match TRBD1. CDR3 length: 13 amino acids. V lost 4 bases, J lost 5 bases, and 4 bases stayed unmatched.

In this sample, this clonotype turned up many times. This chain uses TRBV6-1 with TRBJ2-6, with 7 bases identical to TRBD1. This CDR3 region has 15 residues. Germline trimming cut 8 bases from V and 4 bases from J; bases unmatched to any gene: 8. Germline V gives CDR1 MNHNS, CDR2 SASEGT. The CDR3 nucleotides are TGTGCCAGCCTGGAACAGGGGTCAGGGGCCAACGTCCTGACTTTC. Translation: CASLEQGSGANVLTF.

This clonotype was found many times. CDR3: CSARDLGILAKNIQYF. CDR3 nucleotide sequence: TGCAGTGCTAGGGACTTGGGCATACTAGCCAAAAACATTCAGTACTTC. This rearrangement joins TRBV20-1 to TRBJ2-4; D perhaps matches TRBD2 (5 bases). This CDR3 spans 16 amino acids. Trimming took off 3 bases at V and 0 bases at J, with 15 bases between the two ends. Germline CDR1 and CDR2: DFQATT and SNEGSKA (reference sequence).

This clonotype was found many times. This chain uses TRBV6-2 or TRBV6-3 with TRBJ2-7, with D tentatively TRBD2 (6 bases). The germline V and J ends were trimmed by 6 bases and 5 bases, with 14 bases remaining between them. The CDR3 is 13 amino acids. Per the germline V gene, CDR1 is MNHEY and CDR2 is SVGEGT. CDR3 region: CASSPREVHEQYF. The CDR3 DNA reads as TGTGCCAGCAGCCCCAGGGAGGTCCACGAGCAGTACTTC.

This clonotype was counted at least ten times. This rearrangement joins TRBV14 to TRBJ2-3; D possibly corresponds to TRBD2 (6 bases). The ends were cut back, 7 bases at V and 0 bases at J, with 11 bases in the middle. Germline CDR1 and CDR2: SGHDN and FVKESK. This CDR3 region has 14 residues. CDR3 residues: CASKGGISTDTQYF. In DNA, the CDR3 is TGTGCCAGCAAGGGCGGGATTAGCACAGATACGCAGTATTTT.

This clonotype occurred many times. The chain uses TRBV6-1 and TRBJ2-7, with TRBD2 identical over 8 bases. The CDR3 runs 13 residues. The V and J ends lost 8 bases and 4 bases, in that order; junction bases with no gene match: 7. Germline CDR1 MNHNS, CDR2 SASEGT. CDR3 region: CASGTGGPYEQYF. The CDR3 nucleotides read TGTGCCAGCGGGACGGGAGGGCCGTACGAGCAGTACTTC.

This clonotype was seen many times. The chain uses TRBV15 and TRBJ2-5, with TRBD1 matching over 8 bases. Germline loops: CDR1 LNHNV, CDR2 YYDKDF (reference sequence). With V trimmed by 7 bases and J by 5 bases, 6 bases remained unmatched. CDR3 length equals 13 residues. For the CDR3, the DNA is TGTGCCACCATGGACAGGGCGGAGGAGACCCAGTACTTC. The encoded protein is CATMDRAEETQYF.

At least ten counts were recorded for this clonotype. The chain is built from TRBV10-2 and TRBJ2-7; the D gene is possibly TRBD2 (6 bases). V shed 0 bases and J shed 0 bases, with 15 bases lying between them. Per germline, CDR1 WSHSY and CDR2 SAAADI. The CDR3 length is 17 residues. CDR3 in DNA: TGCGCCAGCAGTGAGTCGGGCGTCGGTAGCGGCTCCTACGAGCAGTACTTC. It specifies CASSESGVGSGSYEQYF.

This clonotype was counted between two and nine times. One base away lies a much larger clone, so this may be a sequencing read error. V usage is TRBV4-3 and J usage is TRBJ2-7; 8 bases fit TRBD2. Germline CDR1 and CDR2: LGHNA and YSLEER. With V trimmed by 0 bases and J by 3 bases, 4 bases remained unmatched. There are 15 residues in the CDR3. CDR3 protein: CASSQDRAGGYEQYF. CDR3 bases: TGCGCCAGCAGCCAAGATCGCGCGGGAGGCTACGAGCAGTACTTC.

In this sample, this clonotype turned up many times. The rearrangement links TRBV2 to TRBJ2-5, with D maybe TRBD1 (8 bases). Germline V CDR1 and CDR2: SNHLY, FYNNEI. The CDR3 contains 14 residues. V lost 5 bases and J lost 3, with 13 bases in between. The CDR3 loop reads CASSQQGGEETQYF. DNA of the CDR3: TGTGCCAGCAGTCAACAGGGGGGGGAAGAGACCCAGTACTTC. Supplemented by reference TRBV2 and TRBJ2-5, the full variable domain reads EPEVTQTPSHQVTQMGQEVILRCVPISNHLYFYWYRQILGQKVEFLVSFYNNEISEKSEIFDDQFSVERPDGSNFTLKIRSTKLEDSAMYFCASSQQGGEETQYFGPGTRLLVL.